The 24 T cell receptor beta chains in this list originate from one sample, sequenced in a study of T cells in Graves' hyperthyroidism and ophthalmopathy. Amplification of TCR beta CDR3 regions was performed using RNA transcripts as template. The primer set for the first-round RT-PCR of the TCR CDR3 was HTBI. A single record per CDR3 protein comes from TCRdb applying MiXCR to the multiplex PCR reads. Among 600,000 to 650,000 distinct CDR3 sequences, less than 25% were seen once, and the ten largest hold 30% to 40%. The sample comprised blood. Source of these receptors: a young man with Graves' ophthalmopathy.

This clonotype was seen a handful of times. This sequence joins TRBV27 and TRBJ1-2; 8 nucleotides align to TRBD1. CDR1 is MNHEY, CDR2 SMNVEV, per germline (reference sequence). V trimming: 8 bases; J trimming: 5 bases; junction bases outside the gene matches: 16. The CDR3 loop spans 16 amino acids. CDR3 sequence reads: CASLPLGQGIVYGYTF. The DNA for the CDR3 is TGTGCCAGCCTTCCTCTAGGACAGGGTATCGTGTATGGCTACACCTTC.

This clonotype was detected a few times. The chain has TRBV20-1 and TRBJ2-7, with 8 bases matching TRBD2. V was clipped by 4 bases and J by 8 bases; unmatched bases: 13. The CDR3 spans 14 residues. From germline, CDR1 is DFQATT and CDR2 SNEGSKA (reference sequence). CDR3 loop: CSATDRGGVKKQYF. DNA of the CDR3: TGCAGTGCTACCGACCGGGGGGGGGTTAAAAAGCAGTACTTC.

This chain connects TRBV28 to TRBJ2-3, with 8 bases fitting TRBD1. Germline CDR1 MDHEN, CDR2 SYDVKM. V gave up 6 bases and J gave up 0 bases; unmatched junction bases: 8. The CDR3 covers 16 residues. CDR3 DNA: TGTGCCAGCAGCCGAACCCGGGACAGGAGCACAGATACGCAGTATTTT. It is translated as CASSRTRDRSTDTQYF.

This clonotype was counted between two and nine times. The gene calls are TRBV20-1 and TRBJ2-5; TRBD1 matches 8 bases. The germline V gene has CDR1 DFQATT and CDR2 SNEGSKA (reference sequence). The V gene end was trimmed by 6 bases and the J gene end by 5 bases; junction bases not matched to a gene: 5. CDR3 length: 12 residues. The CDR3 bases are TGCAGTGCGCCCGGACAGGGCGAGACCCAGTACTTC. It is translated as CSAPGQGETQYF.

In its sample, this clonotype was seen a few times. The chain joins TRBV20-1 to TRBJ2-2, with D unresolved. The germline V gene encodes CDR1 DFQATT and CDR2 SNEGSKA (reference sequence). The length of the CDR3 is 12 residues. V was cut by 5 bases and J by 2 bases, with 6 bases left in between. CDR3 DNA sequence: TGCAGTGCTTCCTCTAACACCGGGGAGCTGTTTTTT. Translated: CSASSNTGELFF.

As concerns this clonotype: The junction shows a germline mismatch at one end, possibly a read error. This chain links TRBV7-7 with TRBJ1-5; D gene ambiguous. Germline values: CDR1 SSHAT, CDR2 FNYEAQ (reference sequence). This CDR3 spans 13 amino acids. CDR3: CASSAGRDQPQHF. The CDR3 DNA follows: TGTGCTAGCAGCGCCGGGAGGGATCAGCCCCAGCATTTT.

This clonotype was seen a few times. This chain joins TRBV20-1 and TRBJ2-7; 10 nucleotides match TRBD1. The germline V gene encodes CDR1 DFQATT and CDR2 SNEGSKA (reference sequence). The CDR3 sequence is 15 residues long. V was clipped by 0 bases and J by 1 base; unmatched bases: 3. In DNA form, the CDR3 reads TGCAGTGCTAGAGATTTGGACAGGGGGTCCTACGAGCAGTACTTC. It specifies CSARDLDRGSYEQYF.

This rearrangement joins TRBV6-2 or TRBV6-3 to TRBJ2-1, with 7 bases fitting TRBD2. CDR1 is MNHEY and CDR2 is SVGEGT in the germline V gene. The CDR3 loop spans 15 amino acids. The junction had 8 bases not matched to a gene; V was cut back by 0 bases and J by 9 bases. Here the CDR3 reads CASSYSGGRGSEQFF. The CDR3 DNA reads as TGTGCCAGCAGTTACTCGGGGGGGAGGGGCAGTGAGCAGTTCTTC.

CDR3 in DNA: TGCGCCAGCAGTCGGGGGGAAACAGTACTCGATGAGCAGTTCTTC. As protein: CASSRGETVLDEQFF. This chain links TRBV10-2 with TRBJ2-1; 7 bases are a match to TRBD2. Trimming removed 5 bases from V and 8 bases from J; junction bases left unmatched: 12. CDR1 is WSHSY and CDR2 is SAAADI in the germline V gene. This CDR3 is 15 amino acids long.

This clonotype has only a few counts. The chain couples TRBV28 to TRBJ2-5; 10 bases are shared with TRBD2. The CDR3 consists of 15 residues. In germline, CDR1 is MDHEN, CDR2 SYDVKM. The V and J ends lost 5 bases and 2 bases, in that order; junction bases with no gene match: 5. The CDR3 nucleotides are TGTGCCAGCAGTAAAGGGACTAGCGCTCAAGAGACCCAGTACTTC. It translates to CASSKGTSAQETQYF.

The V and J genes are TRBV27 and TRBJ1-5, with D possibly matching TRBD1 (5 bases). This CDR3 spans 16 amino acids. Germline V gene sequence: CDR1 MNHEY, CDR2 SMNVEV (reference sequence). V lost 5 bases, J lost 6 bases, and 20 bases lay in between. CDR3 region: CASSISAGGGAQPQHF. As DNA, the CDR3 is TGTGCCAGCAGTATCAGCGCTGGGGGGGGTGCTCAGCCCCAGCATTTT.

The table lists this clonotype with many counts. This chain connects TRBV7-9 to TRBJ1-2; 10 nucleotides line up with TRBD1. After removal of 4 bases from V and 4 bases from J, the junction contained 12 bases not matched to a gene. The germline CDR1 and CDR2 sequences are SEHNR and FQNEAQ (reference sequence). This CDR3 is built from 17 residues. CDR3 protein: CASSSGQGPGGFYGYTF. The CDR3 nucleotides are TGTGCCAGCAGCTCGGGACAGGGGCCTGGCGGCTTCTATGGCTACACCTTC.

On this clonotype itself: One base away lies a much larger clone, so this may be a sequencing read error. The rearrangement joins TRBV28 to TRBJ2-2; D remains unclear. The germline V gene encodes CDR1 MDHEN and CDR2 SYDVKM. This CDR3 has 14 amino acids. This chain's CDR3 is CASGLATAPGELFF. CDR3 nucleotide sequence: TGTGCCAGCGGTTTGGCAACGGCCCCCGGGGAGCTGTTTTTT.

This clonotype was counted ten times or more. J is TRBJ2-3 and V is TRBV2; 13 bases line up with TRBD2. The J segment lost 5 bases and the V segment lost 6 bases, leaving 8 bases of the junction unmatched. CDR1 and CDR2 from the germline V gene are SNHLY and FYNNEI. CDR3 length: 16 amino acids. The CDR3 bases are TGTGCCAGCAGACCCGGGACTAGCGGGATCGTAGATACGCAGTATTTT. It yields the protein CASRPGTSGIVDTQYF. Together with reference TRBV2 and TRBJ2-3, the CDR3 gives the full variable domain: EPEVTQTPSHQVTQMGQEVILRCVPISNHLYFYWYRQILGQKVEFLVSFYNNEISEKSEIFDDQFSVERPDGSNFTLKIRSTKLEDSAMYFCASRPGTSGIVDTQYFGPGTRLTVL.

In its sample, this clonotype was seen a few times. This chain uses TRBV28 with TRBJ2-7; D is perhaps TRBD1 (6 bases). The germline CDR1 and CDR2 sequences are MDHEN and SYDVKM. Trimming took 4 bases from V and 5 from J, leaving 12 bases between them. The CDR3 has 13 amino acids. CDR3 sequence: CASSWGHSHEQYF. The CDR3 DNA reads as TGTGCCAGCAGTTGGGGACACAGCCACGAGCAGTACTTC.

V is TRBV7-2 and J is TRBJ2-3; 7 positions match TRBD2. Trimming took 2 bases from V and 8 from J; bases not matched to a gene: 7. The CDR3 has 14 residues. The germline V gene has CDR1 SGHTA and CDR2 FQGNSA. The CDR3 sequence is CASSLRGERGTQYF. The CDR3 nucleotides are TGTGCCAGCAGCTTAAGGGGAGAGCGGGGTACGCAGTATTTT.

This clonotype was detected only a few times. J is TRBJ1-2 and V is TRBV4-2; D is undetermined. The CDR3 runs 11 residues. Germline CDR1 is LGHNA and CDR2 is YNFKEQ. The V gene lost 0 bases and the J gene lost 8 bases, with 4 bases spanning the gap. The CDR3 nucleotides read TGTGCCAGCAGCCAAGATGAAGGCTACACCTTC. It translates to CASSQDEGYTF.

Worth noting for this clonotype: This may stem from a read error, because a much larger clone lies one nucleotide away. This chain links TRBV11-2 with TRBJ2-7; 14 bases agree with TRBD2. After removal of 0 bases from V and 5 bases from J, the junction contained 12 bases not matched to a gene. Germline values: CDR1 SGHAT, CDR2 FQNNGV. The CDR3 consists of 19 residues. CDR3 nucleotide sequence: TGTGCCAGCAGCTTAGAGGGACTAGCGGGAGCGATCTCCGTCCACGAGCAGTACTTC. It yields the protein CASSLEGLAGAISVHEQYF.

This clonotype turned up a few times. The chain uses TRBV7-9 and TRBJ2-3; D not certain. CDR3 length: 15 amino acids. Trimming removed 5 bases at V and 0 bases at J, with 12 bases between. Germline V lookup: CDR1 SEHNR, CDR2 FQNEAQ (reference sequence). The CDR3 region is CASSVRLYSTDTQYF. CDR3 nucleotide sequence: TGTGCCAGCAGCGTCCGACTGTATAGCACAGATACGCAGTATTTT.

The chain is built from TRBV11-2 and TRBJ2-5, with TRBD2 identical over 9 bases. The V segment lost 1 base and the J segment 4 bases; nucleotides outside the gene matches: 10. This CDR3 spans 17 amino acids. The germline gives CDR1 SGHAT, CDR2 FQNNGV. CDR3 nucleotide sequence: TGTGCCAGCAGCTTAGGTGTAGCGGGAGTACCAAGAGAGACCCAGTACTTC. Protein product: CASSLGVAGVPRETQYF.

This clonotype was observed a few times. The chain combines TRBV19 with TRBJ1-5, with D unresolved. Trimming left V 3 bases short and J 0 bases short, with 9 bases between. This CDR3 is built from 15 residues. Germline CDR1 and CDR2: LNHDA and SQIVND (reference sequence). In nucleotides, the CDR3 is TGTGCCAGTAGTATTAGCAGTTATAGCAATCAGCCCCAGCATTTT. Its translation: CASSISSYSNQPQHF.

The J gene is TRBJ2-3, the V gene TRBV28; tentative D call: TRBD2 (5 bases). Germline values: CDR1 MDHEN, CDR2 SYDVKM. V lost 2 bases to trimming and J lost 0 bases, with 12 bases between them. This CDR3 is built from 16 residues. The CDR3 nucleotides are TGTGCCAGCAGTTTACTTAAGCTAGCTAGCACAGATACGCAGTATTTT. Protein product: CASSLLKLASTDTQYF.

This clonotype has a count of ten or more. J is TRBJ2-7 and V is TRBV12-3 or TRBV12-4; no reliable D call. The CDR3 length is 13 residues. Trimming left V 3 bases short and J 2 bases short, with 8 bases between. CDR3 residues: CASSLNDPYEQYF. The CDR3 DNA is TGTGCCAGCAGTTTGAACGACCCCTACGAGCAGTACTTC.

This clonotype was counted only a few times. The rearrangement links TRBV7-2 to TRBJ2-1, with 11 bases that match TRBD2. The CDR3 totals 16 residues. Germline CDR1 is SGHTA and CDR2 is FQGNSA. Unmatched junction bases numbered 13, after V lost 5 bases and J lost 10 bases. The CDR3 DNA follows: TGTGCCAGCAGCACCCGATCTAGCGGGAGGCCGGGGGAGCAGTTCTTC. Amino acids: CASSTRSSGRPGEQFF.